These 15 T cell receptor beta chains share one sample of origin, sequenced in a study of CD8 T cells in ankylosing spondylitis. TCRdb re-called the 5' RACE reads with MiXCR, one entry per CDR3 protein. This table has under 300,000 distinct CDR3 sequences, around 10% appearing once. The sample consisted of blood, either unsorted or a sorted T cell fraction (not recorded which). The receptors stem from a male donor with ankylosing spondylitis or in good health (not recorded which).

This clonotype was detected ten times or more. This sequence joins TRBV5-1 and TRBJ2-7, with D hard to call. V shed 4 bases and J shed 3 bases, with 14 bases lying between them. Looked up from germline, CDR1 is SGHRS and CDR2 is YFSETQ. The CDR3 is made up of 14 amino acids. The CDR3 loop is CASSEALWDYEQYF. The DNA for the CDR3 is TGCGCCAGCAGCGAAGCGTTATGGGACTACGAGCAGTACTTC.

This clonotype was observed many times. The chain combines TRBV6-1 with TRBJ1-1, with 10 bases lining up with TRBD1. CDR1 and CDR2 (germline): MNHNS, SASEGT. V lost 7 bases, J lost 10 bases, and 9 bases stayed unmatched. The CDR3 covers 13 residues. CDR3 loop: CASNTGTGDGAFF. In nucleotides, the CDR3 is TGTGCCAGCAATACCGGGACAGGGGACGGAGCTTTCTTT.

The J gene is TRBJ2-2, the V gene TRBV2; D perhaps matches TRBD2 (6 bases). V lost 10 bases and J 13 bases, leaving 19 bases between the germline ends. CDR1 SNHLY and CDR2 FYNNEI come from the germline V gene. The CDR3 spans 12 residues. Here the CDR3 DNA reads TGTGCCATCAGAGGGACTTATGAGGTGCTGTTTTTT. Its translation: CAIRGTYEVLFF.

There are a few counts of this clonotype. This chain joins TRBV4-1 and TRBJ2-7; 10 positions match TRBD1. CDR3 length: 18 residues. V shed 0 bases, J shed 6 bases, and the junction held 14 bases outside the gene matches. Germline-derived CDR1 and CDR2 are MGHRA and YSYEKL. The CDR3 sequence is CASSQEKVGGTGDSEQYF. CDR3 in DNA: TGCGCCAGCAGCCAAGAAAAAGTTGGAGGGACAGGGGATTCCGAGCAGTACTTC.

This clonotype was seen many times. The junction departs from the called germline gene at one end, perhaps through a read error. This chain connects TRBV7-8 to TRBJ2-3, with D hard to call. This CDR3 region has 12 residues. Germline loops: CDR1 SGHVS, CDR2 FQNEAQ. The chain's CDR3 is CASSLSADTQYF. The CDR3 coding sequence is TGCGCCAGCAGCTTGTCCGCGGATACGCAGTATTTT.

In its sample, this clonotype was seen many times. The chain uses TRBV20-1 and TRBJ2-3; 13 bases map to TRBD2. CDR3 length: 13 amino acids. With 6 bases clipped from V and 7 bases from J, the junction kept 4 bases outside the gene matches. The V gene's germline CDR1 is DFQATT and CDR2 SNEGSKA (reference sequence). CDR3: CSAGLAGRNTQYF. The CDR3 nucleotides read TGCAGTGCGGGACTAGCGGGGAGAAATACGCAGTATTTT.

This clonotype was seen many times. This rearrangement joins TRBV20-1 to TRBJ2-1; D perhaps matches TRBD1 (6 bases). This CDR3 has 15 amino acids. Trimming took off 1 base at V and 0 bases at J, with 10 bases between the two ends. CDR1 DFQATT and CDR2 SNEGSKA come from the germline V gene (reference sequence). CDR3 in amino acids: CSARAGASSYNEQFF. The CDR3 bases are TGCAGTGCTAGAGCAGGGGCTAGCTCCTACAATGAGCAGTTCTTC.

The rearrangement links TRBV6-1 to TRBJ2-3; no definite D call. V shed 6 bases and J shed 6 bases, with 16 bases lying between them. The CDR3 sequence is 14 residues long. Looked up from germline, CDR1 is MNHNS and CDR2 is SASEGT. The CDR3 nucleotides read TGTGCCAGCAGAACCGACACTGGTAGGGATACGCAGTATTTT. It specifies CASRTDTGRDTQYF.

This clonotype was detected a few times. This chain joins TRBV5-1 and TRBJ2-1; the D is unclear. The CDR3 spans 15 residues. The germline V gene encodes CDR1 SGHRS and CDR2 YFSETQ. With 4 bases removed from V and 0 bases from J, the gap between germline ends came to 11 bases. This CDR3 is CASSQPRPSYNEQFF. CDR3 in DNA: TGCGCCAGCAGCCAGCCGCGCCCCTCCTACAATGAGCAGTTCTTC.

As regards this clonotype: This may arise from a read error, as a much more abundant clone is one base away. The chain combines TRBV7-9 with TRBJ2-7, with TRBD1 matching 9 bases. The CDR3 is 13 amino acids. J lost 6 bases, V lost 4 bases, and 4 bases had no gene match. Per the germline V gene, CDR1 is SEHNR and CDR2 is FQNEAQ (reference sequence). The CDR3 loop is CASSSGTGSEQYF. The CDR3 bases are TGTGCCAGCAGCTCCGGGACAGGGAGCGAGCAGTACTTC.

This clonotype was seen repeatedly, ten times or more. The gene calls are TRBV14 and TRBJ1-6; D is undetermined. The germline gives CDR1 SGHDN, CDR2 FVKESK. The CDR3 has 14 residues. V was pared by 0 bases and J by 8 bases, with 8 bases between. Here the CDR3 reads CASSQDVDYSPLHF. In DNA form, the CDR3 reads TGTGCCAGCAGCCAAGATGTGGATTATTCACCCCTCCACTTT.

This clonotype appeared a few times. The chain joins TRBV19 to TRBJ2-1; TRBD2 agrees at 9 bases. Germline-derived CDR1 and CDR2 are LNHDA and SQIVND (reference sequence). The CDR3 totals 16 residues. With 3 bases clipped from V and 5 bases from J, the junction kept 8 bases outside the gene matches. The CDR3, as DNA: TGTGCCAGTAGTATGTGGGCGGGAGGGCCTGACAATGAGCAGTTCTTC. Translation gives CASSMWAGGPDNEQFF.

This clonotype was found many times. The chain links TRBV27 to TRBJ2-1; the D is unclear. CDR1 and CDR2 (germline): MNHEY, SMNVEV (reference sequence). The V end was cut by 7 bases, the J end by 15 bases, with 13 bases between. The CDR3 is made up of 10 amino acids. CDR3 bases: TGTGCCAGCACCCCAGGACCCCCGTTCTTC. This sequence encodes CASTPGPPFF.

This clonotype was seen repeatedly, ten times or more. The rearrangement uses TRBV28 and TRBJ1-2; 9 bases align to TRBD1. The CDR3 loop spans 13 amino acids. Germline V gene data show CDR1 as MDHEN and CDR2 as SYDVKM. CDR3 nucleotide sequence: TGTGTAATACTGGACAGGGGAAACTATGGCTACACCTTC. It encodes CVILDRGNYGYTF.

The chain combines TRBV7-6 with TRBJ2-2; D is possibly TRBD1 or TRBD2 (5 bases each). This CDR3 comprises 14 residues. The V gene's germline CDR1 is SGHVS and CDR2 FNYEAQ. Trimming stripped 5 bases from V and 1 base from J, with 8 bases between. CDR3 DNA sequence: TGTGCCAGCAGCGGGACGGTGAACACCGGGGAGCTGTTTTTT. Translation: CASSGTVNTGELFF. Full variable domain (rest looked up from reference TRBV7-6 and TRBJ2-2): GAGVSQSPRYKVTKRGQDVALRCDPISGHVSLYWYRQALGQGPEFLTYFNYEAQQDKSGLPNDRFSAERPEGSISTLTIQRTEQRDSAMYRCASSGTVNTGELFFGEGSRLTVL.